This T cell receptor beta chain derives from a study of cytomegalovirus exposure and HLA in healthy donors listed by TCRdb under 2017. With regard to the full study: An earlier analysis of 587 of the donors reported over 250 Gb of sequence data and around 120 million unique TCR beta sequences obtained from approximately 180 million T cells. Donor age, sex, ethnicity and CMV serostatus were compiled together with the repertoire data. Genome-wide SNP genotypes for about three fifths of the 666 donors were used in a later genetic analysis, which treated that subset as a discovery cohort. All discovery cohort repertoires had been generated using a single sequencing platform. Rather than drawing on any new phenotypic data, the later analysis identified candidate immune exposures from TCR beta sequences and the way those sequences occurred across donors. The number of typed donors differed by locus: roughly 629-630 for A, B, C, DRB1 and DQB1; 500 to 550 for DQA1; 606 for DPA1; and about 450 for DPB1. A later analysis re-examined previously published TCR beta repertoires from just over 650 donors and added high-resolution HLA genotyping to investigate patterns of TCR occurrence. The study profiled the T cell repertoires of about 720 subjects by immunosequencing and related them to cytomegalovirus serostatus. An early release covering over 500 HLA-typed donors comprised roughly 300 gigabases of sequencing data and 85 million to 100 million unique TCR sequences. On average, about 240,000 unique TCR beta nucleotide sequences were sequenced per donor among a few hundred genotyped donors of the cohort, with roughly 18% of those sequences being non-productive. In addition to the first cohort of hundreds of subjects, a separate validation cohort of around 110 different subjects was used. Of the roughly 390 genotyped donors, 75% to 85% were placed in the genetic ancestry cluster associated with self-reported Caucasian donors. HLA typing included class I and class II loci at four-digit resolution. Roughly five DR-DQ haplotypes were treated as single units for association and clustering because of strong linkage in the cohort. The study aimed to test whether signatures of past pathogen exposure could be identified by cataloging public T cell receptors. To predict cytomegalovirus infection status, the study combined high-throughput TCR immunosequencing, statistical association of individual TCRs with disease status, and machine learning. An earlier analysis of approximately 580 of the donors used high-throughput TCR beta sequencing to judge whether each TCR beta V gene segment behaved as functional or pseudogenic. On the study overall, not on this receptor specifically: Several of the top co-occurrence clusters appeared to be linked to parvovirus B19, influenza, CMV and Epstein-Barr virus, according to a later analysis. Immune exposure information for the cohort was limited to CMV serostatus. In an earlier analysis of approximately 600 of the donors, most TCR beta V segments were observed in productive rearrangements about 87% or about 30% of the time, broadly matching IMGT annotations. The study gave a list of 150 to 200 TCR beta chains associated with cytomegalovirus. The earlier analysis of some 560 of the donors excluded roughly 17 rarely observed V segments, including chromosome 9 orphons, because counts were too low. In a later analysis, the rate of TCR association differed among HLA loci, with DRB1 alleles having the most associated TCRs and HLA-C alleles having the fewest. According to a later genetic analysis, donors in an Asian-associated ancestry cluster had fewer N-insertions in productive TCRs than the approximately 670-donor mean. Some IMGT-functional V segments, including TRBV6-2 and TRBV6-3, could not be distinguished by the 87-base-pair reads and were therefore excluded. V-gene and J-gene trimming of TCR beta chains was associated with a missense DCLRE1C variant in a later genetic analysis, and the association was replicated in an independent cohort. While some public TCRs were present in many individuals, most TCR sequences turned up only very rarely across donors. Cytomegalovirus status was reported to be diagnosed by the classifier with high specificity and sensitivity in both the original and validation cohorts. Linkage disequilibrium might explain the correlated functional status among segregating V segments, but an unknown experimental factor could not be ruled out. In vitro tests confirmed that a few of the cytomegalovirus-associated TCR beta chains recognize cytomegalovirus antigens. A later analysis found that most CMV-associated TCR beta chains appeared HLA-restricted, with HLA associations seemingly driven largely by CMV exposure. This cohort had only TCR beta chains sequenced, and the lack of alpha or paired-chain data limited which features could be detected. In a later analysis, HLA-associated TCR beta chains showed more clonal expansion and lower generation probabilities than non-associated chains that were equally common. A group of highly shared sequence variants was considered likely to be a technical artifact of the sequencing pipeline. The authors suggested that the approach could potentially be generalized to other disease states and immunological phenotypes. A further reported finding was that TCR beta sequences accurately predicted the HLA-A and HLA-B alleles for most subjects in the first cohort. Specific HLA alleles were associated with some 15,000 TCR beta sequences at a false discovery rate of 0.05 in a later analysis. Roughly uniform sequencing depth across donors was assumed in presence/absence analyses, although this assumption may not hold. Strong co-occurrence of HLA alleles, especially DR and DQ, made assigning TCR associations to individual alleles difficult. Because some donors lacked HLA typing at each locus, the association tests relied only on the typed subset.

The protocol used for the library was the immunoSEQ multiplex PCR assay. The multiplex PCR relied on a mix of 60 forward primers for TCR Vbeta segments and 13 reverse primers for TCR Jbeta segments. The CDR3 region of rearranged TCR beta genes was amplified from genomic DNA with a multiplex PCR assay. On the Illumina HiSeq System, the amplified TCR beta libraries were sequenced as 87-base-pair reads. The source study handled its data this way. In a later analysis, about 80 million unique TCR beta chains were counted across the 500 to 850 repertoires, and roughly 10 million of these chains were shared by at least two donors. A nearest-neighbor algorithm error-corrected the raw reads and collapsed the reads into unique sequences, merging closely related sequences to remove PCR and sequencing errors. Alignment of CDR3 sequences to IMGT reference sequences was used to assign V, D and J gene segments. For a sequence to be retained, a match of at least six nucleotides was required to both a V gene segment and a J gene segment. Rearrangements were classified as productive when the CDR3 lacked stop codons and remained in frame with V and J, and all other rearrangements were classified as non-productive. CDR3 was defined by IMGT convention, running from the second conserved V-encoded cysteine to the conserved J-encoded phenylalanine. The earlier analysis of some 580 of the donors excluded any sequence lacking an unambiguous match to a single V gene segment. In an earlier analysis of roughly 500 of the donors, V segments were called functional above 56.7% productive rearrangements and were called segregating when the between-donor standard deviation exceeded 5%. To diagnose cytomegalovirus status from the catalog of TCR beta chain sequences, a statistical classification framework was built. A later analysis assigned V and J genes by comparing TCR nucleotide sequences with IMGT/GENE-DB human TR gene sequences. The TCRdist pipeline was used in a later analysis to assign CDR3 sequences and most-parsimonious VDJ recombination scenarios. In a later analysis, each TCR beta chain was defined by its CDR3 amino acid sequence together with its V-gene family, and reads without a unique V-gene family were excluded. In a later analysis, fewer than 600 highly shared, low-generation-probability nucleotide sequences were removed to address suspected cross-contamination and a sequencing artifact. In a later analysis, a clonal expansion index for each public chain was calculated from normalized within-repertoire ranks of inferred template counts. In a later analysis, generation probabilities were computed with a VDJ recombination model fitted to out-of-frame rearrangements, and the resulting probabilities were checked against IGoR. A later analysis scored TCR-TCR, TCR-HLA and TCR-CMV co-occurrence with hypergeometric tests, applying a repertoire-size bias correction to TCR pairs. A later analysis estimated false discovery rates by permuting HLA or CMV assignments 20 times. In a later analysis, co-occurring TCRs were grouped using DBSCAN, with TCRdist sequence similarity added in when clustering inside HLA-allele-positive subsets. Repertoires with fewer than 30,000 or more than 120,000 public chains were left out of co-occurrence clustering, as were about 5 repertoires with anomalous nucleotide sharing. TCRdb took this table from immuneACCESS and kept in-frame rearrangements with V and J called. Such tables lack part of the clones; where checked against another copy, unresolved V genes explain under half of the gap, and the rest is unexplained. The V and J calls and clone size are taken from that table; D and trimming were inferred from the DNA. A total of under 200,000 clones appear in this sample, approximately 80% of them only once. The leading ten clones occupy approximately 13% of the sample.

In total, over 600 healthy bone marrow donors made up the cohort. At the time of sampling, all cohort members were nominally healthy, though unrecorded immune exposures were likely present. The donor tested CMV seronegative, placing the donor among the 350 to 400 seronegative members of the cohort. Every donor gave a peripheral blood sample, and the peripheral blood mononuclear cells from that sample were used for TCR beta sequencing. Genomic DNA extraction from the blood cell samples was performed with the Qiagen DNeasy Blood Extraction Kit. Trimming accounts for 3 bases at V and 6 bases at J, while the number of junction bases matched to no gene is 5. The CDR3 spans 14 residues, from the cysteine through the phenylalanine. This entry keeps only the CDR3 DNA: 42 bases, framed from base 1. For CDR1 and CDR2, the germline V gene lists KGHSH and LQKENI. In the case of this clone: There is no known antigen for this receptor. Base qualities are not provided; no much larger clone lies one nucleotide away.

The source of this sequence is a woman aged 45-65 years in good health and CMV-seronegative. The chain uses TRBV18 and TRBJ2-1; TRBD2 aligns with 7 central bases. The sample consisted of PBMCs. The CDR3 sequence is CASSPSGAFNEQFF. The DNA reads TGTGCCAGCTCACCGAGCGGGGCTTTCAATGAGCAGTTCTTC. This CDR3, with the reference TRBV18 and TRBJ2-1 proteins standing in past its ends, gives the full variable domain NAGVMQNPRHLVRRRGQEARLRCSPMKGHSHVYWYRQLPEEGLKFMVYLQKENIIDESGMPKERFSAEFPKEGPSILRIQQVVRGDSAAYFCASSPSGAFNEQFFGPGTRLTVL.